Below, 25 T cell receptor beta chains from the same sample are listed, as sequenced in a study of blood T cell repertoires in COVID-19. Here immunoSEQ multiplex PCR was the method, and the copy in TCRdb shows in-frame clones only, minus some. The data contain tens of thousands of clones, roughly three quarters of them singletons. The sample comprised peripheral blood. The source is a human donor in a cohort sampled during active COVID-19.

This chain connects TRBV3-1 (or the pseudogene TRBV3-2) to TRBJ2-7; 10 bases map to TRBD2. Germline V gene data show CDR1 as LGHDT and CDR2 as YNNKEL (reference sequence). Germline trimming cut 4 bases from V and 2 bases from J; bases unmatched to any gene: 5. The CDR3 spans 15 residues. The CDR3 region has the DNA TGTGCCAGCAGCCTGGGACTAGCGTCAACCTACGAGCAGTACTTC. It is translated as CASSLGLASTYEQYF.

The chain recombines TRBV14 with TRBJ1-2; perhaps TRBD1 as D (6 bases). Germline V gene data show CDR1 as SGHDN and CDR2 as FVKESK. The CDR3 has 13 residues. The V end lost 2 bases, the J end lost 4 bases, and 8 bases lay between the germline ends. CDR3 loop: CASSQLRGYGYTF. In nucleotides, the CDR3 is TGTGCCAGCAGCCAACTCAGGGGCTATGGCTACACCTTC.

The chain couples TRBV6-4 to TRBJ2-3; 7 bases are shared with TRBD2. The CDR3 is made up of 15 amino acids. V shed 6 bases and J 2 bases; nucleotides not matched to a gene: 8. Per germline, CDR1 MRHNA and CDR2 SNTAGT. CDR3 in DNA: TGTGCCAGCAGCGGAACCGGGACTACCACAGATACGCAGTATTTT. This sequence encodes CASSGTGTTTDTQYF.

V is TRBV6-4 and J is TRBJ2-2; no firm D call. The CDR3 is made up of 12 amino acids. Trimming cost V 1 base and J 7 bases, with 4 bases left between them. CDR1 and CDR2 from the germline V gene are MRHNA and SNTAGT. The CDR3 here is CASSDFRGELFF. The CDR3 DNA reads TGTGCCAGCAGTGACTTTCGCGGGGAGCTGTTTTTT.

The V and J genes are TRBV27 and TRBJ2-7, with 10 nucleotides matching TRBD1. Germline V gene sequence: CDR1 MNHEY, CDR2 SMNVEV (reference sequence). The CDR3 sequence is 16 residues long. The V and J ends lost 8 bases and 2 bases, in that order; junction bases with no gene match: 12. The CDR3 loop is CASSMGGQGTAYEQYF. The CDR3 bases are TGTGCCAGCTCAATGGGGGGACAGGGGACAGCCTACGAGCAGTACTTC.

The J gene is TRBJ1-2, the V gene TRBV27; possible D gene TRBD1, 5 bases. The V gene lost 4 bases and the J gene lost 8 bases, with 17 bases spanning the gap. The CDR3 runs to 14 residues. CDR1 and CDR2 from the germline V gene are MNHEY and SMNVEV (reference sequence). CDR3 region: CASSSTKGVGGYTF. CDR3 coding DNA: TGTGCCAGCAGTTCTACGAAAGGGGTTGGCGGCTACACCTTC.

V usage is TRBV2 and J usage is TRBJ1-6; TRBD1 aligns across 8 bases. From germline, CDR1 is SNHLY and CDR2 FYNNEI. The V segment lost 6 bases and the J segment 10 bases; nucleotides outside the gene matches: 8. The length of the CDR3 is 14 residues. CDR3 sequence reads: CASREDREGSPLHF. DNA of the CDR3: TGTGCCAGCAGGGAGGACAGGGAGGGATCACCCCTCCACTTT.

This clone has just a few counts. CDR3 loop: CASSQRTGGNSPLHF. The CDR3 bases are TGTGCCAGCAGCCAGCGGACAGGGGGGAATTCACCCCTCCACTTT. This rearrangement joins TRBV4-2 to TRBJ1-6; TRBD1 matches at 10 bases. Germline V CDR1 and CDR2: LGHNA, YNFKEQ. Trimming at V came to 3 bases and at J to 7 bases, leaving 3 bases not matched to a gene. CDR3 size: 15 residues.

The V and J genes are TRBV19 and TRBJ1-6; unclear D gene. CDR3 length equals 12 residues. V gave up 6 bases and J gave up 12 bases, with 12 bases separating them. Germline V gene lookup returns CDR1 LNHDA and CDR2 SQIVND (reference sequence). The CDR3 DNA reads TGTGCCAGTAGGCAAAGGGAGGGACCCCTCCACTTT. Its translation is CASRQREGPLHF.

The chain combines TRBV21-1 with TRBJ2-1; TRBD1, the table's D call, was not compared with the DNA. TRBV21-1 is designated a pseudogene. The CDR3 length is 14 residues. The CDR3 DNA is TGTGCCAGCAGCAGCAGACAGGGGGCGAATGAGCAGTTCTTC. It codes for CASSSRQGANEQFF.

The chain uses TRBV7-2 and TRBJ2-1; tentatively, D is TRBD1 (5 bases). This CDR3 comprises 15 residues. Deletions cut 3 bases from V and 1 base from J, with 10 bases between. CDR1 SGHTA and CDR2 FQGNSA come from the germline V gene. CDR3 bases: TGTGCCAGCAGCTTTCTTGCAGGGTCCTACAATGAGCAGTTCTTC. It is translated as CASSFLAGSYNEQFF.

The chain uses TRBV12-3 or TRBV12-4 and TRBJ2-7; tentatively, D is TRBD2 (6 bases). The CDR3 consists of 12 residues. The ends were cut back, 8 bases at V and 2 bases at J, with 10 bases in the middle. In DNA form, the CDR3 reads TGTGCCAGCGGGGACTCGACCTACGAGCAGTACTTC. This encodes CASGDSTYEQYF.

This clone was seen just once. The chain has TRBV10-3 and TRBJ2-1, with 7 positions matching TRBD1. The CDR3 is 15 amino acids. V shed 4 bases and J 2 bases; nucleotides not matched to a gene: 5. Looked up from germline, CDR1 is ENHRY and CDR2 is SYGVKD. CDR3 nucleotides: TGTGCCATCAGTGGTCGACAGGGTACCTACAATGAGCAGTTCTTC. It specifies CAISGRQGTYNEQFF.

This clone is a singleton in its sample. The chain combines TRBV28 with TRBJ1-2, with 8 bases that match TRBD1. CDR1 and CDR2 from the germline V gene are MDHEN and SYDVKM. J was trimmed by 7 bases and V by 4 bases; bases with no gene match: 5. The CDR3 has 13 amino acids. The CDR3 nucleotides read TGTGCCAGCAGTTCCCTGGACAGGGTTGGCTACACCTTC. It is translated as CASSSLDRVGYTF.

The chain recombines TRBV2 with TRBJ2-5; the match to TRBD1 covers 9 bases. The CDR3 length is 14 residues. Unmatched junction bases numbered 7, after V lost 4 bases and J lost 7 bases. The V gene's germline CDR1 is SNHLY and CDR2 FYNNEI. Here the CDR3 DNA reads TGTGCCAGCAGTGGTAGGACAGGGGACGGGACCCAGTACTTC. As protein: CASSGRTGDGTQYF.

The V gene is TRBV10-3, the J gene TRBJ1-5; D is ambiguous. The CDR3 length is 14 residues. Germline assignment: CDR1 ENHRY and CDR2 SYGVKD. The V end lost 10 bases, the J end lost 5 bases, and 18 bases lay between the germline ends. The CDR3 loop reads CASGRGSPDQPQHF. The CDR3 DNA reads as TGTGCCAGCGGCCGCGGGTCCCCGGATCAGCCCCAGCATTTT.

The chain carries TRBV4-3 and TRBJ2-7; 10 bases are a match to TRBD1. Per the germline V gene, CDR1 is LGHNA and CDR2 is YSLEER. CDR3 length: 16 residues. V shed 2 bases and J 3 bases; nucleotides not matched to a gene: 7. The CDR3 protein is CASSQTPGQGIYEQYF. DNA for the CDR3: TGCGCCAGCAGCCAAACACCGGGACAGGGGATCTACGAGCAGTACTTC.

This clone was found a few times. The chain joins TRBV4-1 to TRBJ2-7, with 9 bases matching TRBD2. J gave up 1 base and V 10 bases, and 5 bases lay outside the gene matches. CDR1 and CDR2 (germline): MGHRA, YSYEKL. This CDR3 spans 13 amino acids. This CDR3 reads CATSSGISYEQYF. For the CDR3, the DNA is TGCGCCACCTCTAGCGGGATTTCCTACGAGCAGTACTTC.

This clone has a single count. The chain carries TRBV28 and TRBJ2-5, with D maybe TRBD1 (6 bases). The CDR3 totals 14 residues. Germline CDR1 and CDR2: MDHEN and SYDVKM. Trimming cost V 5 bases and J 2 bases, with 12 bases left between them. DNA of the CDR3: TGTGCCAGCAGTGGGGCAGGGGCACAAGAGACCCAGTACTTC. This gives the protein CASSGAGAQETQYF.

CDR3 bases: TGTGCCATCAGTGAGGGAGCGGGACAGGGCTCGAACACTGAAGCTTTCTTT. It yields the protein CAISEGAGQGSNTEAFF. This chain uses TRBV10-3 with TRBJ1-1; TRBD1 agrees at 9 bases. CDR3 length: 17 amino acids. V trimming: 2 bases; J trimming: 1 base; junction bases outside the gene matches: 8. Looked up from germline, CDR1 is ENHRY and CDR2 is SYGVKD.

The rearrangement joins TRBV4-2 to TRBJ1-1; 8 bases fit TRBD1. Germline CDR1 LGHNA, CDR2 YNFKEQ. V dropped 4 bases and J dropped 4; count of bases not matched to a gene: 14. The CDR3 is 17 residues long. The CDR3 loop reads CASSPRQGARVGTEAFF. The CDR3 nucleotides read TGTGCCAGCAGCCCCCGGCAGGGGGCGCGGGTTGGCACTGAAGCTTTCTTT.

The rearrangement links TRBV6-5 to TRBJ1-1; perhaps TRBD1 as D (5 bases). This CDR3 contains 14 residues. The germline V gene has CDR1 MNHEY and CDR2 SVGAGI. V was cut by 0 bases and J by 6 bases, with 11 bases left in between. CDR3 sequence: CASSYSQGGPEAFF. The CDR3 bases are TGTGCCAGCAGTTACTCCCAGGGTGGCCCTGAAGCTTTCTTT.

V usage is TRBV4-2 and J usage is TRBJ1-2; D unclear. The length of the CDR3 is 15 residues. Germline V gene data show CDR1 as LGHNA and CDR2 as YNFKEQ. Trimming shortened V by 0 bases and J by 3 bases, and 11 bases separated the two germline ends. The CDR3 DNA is TGTGCCAGCAGCCAAGAGATTTCAGAATACTATGGCTACACCTTC. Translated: CASSQEISEYYGYTF.

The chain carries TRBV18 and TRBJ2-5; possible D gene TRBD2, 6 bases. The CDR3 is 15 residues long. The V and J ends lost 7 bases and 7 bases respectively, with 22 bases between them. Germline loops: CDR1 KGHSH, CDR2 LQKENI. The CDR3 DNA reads TGTGCCAGCTGCGATCAGGGAGCGGGTTCGGGGACCCAGTACTTC. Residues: CASCDQGAGSGTQYF.

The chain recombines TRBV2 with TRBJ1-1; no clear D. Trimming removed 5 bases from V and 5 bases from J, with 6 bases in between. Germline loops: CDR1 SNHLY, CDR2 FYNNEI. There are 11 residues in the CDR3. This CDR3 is CASSRDTEAFF. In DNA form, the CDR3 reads TGTGCCAGCAGTCGCGATACTGAAGCTTTCTTT.